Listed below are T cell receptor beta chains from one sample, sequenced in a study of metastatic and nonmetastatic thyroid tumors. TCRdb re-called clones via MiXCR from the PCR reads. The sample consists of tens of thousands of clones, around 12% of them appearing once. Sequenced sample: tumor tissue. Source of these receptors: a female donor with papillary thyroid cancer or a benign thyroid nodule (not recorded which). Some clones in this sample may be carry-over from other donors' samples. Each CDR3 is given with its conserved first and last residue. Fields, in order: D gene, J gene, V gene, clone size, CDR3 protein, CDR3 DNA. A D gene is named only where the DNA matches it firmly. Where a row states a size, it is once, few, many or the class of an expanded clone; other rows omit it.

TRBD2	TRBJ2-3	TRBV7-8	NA	CASSLSTSGTPPDTQYF	TGTGCCAGCAGCTTAAGTACTAGCGGAACCCCTCCAGATACGCAGTATTTT
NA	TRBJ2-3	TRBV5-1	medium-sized	CASSPEQVVRTDTQYF	TGCGCCAGCAGCCCCGAGCAGGTGGTGAGGACAGATACGCAGTATTTT
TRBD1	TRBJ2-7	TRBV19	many	CASRTGTAGAYEQYF	TGTGCCAGTAGAACCGGGACAGCCGGCGCCTACGAGCAGTACTTC
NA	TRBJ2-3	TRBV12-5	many	CASGWGLGDTQYF	TGTGCTAGTGGTTGGGGGTTAGGAGATACGCAGTATTTT
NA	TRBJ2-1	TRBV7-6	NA	CASSLDADGVYNEQFF	TGTGCCAGCAGCTTAGACGCGGACGGGGTATACAATGAGCAGTTCTTC
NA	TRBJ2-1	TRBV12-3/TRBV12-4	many	CASSSPGNEQFF	TGTGCCAGCAGTTCCCCGGGGAATGAGCAGTTCTTC
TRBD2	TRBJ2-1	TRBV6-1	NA	CASRREGLSGMDEQFF	TGTGCCAGCAGACGGGAGGGACTAAGCGGGATGGATGAGCAGTTCTTC
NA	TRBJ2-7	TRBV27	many	CATGNLGSYEQYF	TGTGCCACTGGAAATCTGGGATCCTACGAGCAGTACTTC
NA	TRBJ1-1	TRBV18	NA	CASSPDGTEAFF	TGTGCCAGCTCACCTGACGGCACTGAAGCTTTCTTT
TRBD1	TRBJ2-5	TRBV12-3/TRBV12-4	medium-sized	CASKDRGLRETQYF	TGTGCCAGCAAGGACAGGGGCCTTCGGGAGACCCAGTACTTC
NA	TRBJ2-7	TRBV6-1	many	CASSPTSNYEQYF	TGTGCCAGCAGTCCGACTAGTAACTACGAGCAGTACTTC
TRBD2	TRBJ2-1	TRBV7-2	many	CASSTGLVFEQFF	TGTGCCAGCAGCACGGGACTAGTTTTTGAGCAGTTCTTC
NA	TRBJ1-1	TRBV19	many	CASSIDREDEAFF	TGTGCCAGTAGTATAGACAGGGAGGATGAAGCTTTCTTT
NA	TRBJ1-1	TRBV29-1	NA	CSVDQRGNTEAFF	TGCAGCGTTGACCAGAGGGGGAACACTGAAGCTTTCTTT
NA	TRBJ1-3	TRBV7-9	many	CASSHNPGPGNTIYF	TGTGCCAGCAGCCACAACCCCGGGCCCGGAAACACCATATATTTT
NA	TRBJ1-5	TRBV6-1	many	CASSEHWPQHF	TGTGCCAGCAGTGAACATTGGCCCCAGCATTTT
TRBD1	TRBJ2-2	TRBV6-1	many	CASRDRDTGELFF	TGTGCCAGCAGGGACAGGGACACCGGGGAGCTGTTTTTT
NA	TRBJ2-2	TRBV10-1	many	CASSERDTGELFF	TGCGCCAGCAGTGAGCGGGACACCGGGGAGCTGTTTTTT
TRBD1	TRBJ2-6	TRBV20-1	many	CSARGDRGPGANVLTF	TGCAGTGCTAGGGGGGACAGGGGGCCTGGGGCCAACGTCCTGACTTTC
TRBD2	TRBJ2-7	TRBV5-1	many	CASSLGGSGYYEQYF	TGCGCCAGCAGCTTGGGCGGGAGTGGGTACTACGAGCAGTACTTC
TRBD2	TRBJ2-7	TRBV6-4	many	CASSDPGTSGYEQYF	TGTGCCAGCAGTGACCCGGGGACTAGCGGCTACGAGCAGTACTTC
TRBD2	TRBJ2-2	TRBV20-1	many	CSARVSGRANTGELFF	TGCAGTGCTAGAGTGAGCGGGAGGGCCAACACCGGGGAGCTGTTTTTT
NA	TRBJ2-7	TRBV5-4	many	CASSFEIVREQYF	TGTGCCAGCAGCTTCGAGATTGTCCGCGAGCAGTACTTC
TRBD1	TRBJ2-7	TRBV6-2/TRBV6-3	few	CASSYSQGERYEQYF	TGTGCCAGCAGCTACAGTCAGGGGGAAAGGTACGAGCAGTACTTC
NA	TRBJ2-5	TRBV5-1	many	CASSSGVTLLQETQYF	TGCGCCAGCAGCTCGGGGGTCACCCTTCTTCAAGAGACCCAGTACTTC
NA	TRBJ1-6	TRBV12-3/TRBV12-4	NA	CASSLEGSPLNF	TGTGCCAGTAGTTTAGAGGGTTCACCCCTCAACTTT
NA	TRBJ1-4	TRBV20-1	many	CSARSGAEKLFF	TGCAGTGCTAGATCGGGGGCCGAGAAACTGTTTTTT
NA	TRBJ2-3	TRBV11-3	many	CASSPQGPHGDTQYF	TGTGCCAGCAGCCCACAGGGACCCCATGGAGATACGCAGTATTTT
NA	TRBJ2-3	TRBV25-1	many	CASSEAGTDTQYF	TGTGCCAGCAGTGAAGCAGGGACAGATACGCAGTATTTT
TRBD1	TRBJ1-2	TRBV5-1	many	CASSLEGQGAGYGYTF	TGCGCCAGCAGCTTAGAGGGACAGGGGGCTGGCTATGGCTACACCTTC
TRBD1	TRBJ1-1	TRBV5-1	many	CASSLGATGGRNTEAFF	TGCGCCAGCAGCTTGGGGGCAACAGGGGGCCGGAACACTGAAGCTTTCTTT
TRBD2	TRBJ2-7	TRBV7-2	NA	CASRPRLAGEFEQYF	TGTGCCAGCAGGCCGCGACTAGCTGGAGAGTTCGAGCAGTACTTC
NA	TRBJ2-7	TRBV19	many	CASSILRQGVDEQYF	TGTGCCAGTAGTATCCTACGCCAGGGTGTAGACGAGCAGTACTTC
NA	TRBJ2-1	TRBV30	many	CAWSVPNEQFF	TGTGCCTGGAGTGTACCAAATGAGCAGTTCTTC
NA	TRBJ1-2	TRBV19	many	CASSAPRDTDYGYTF	TGTGCCAGTAGTGCCCCCCGGGACACCGACTATGGCTACACCTTC
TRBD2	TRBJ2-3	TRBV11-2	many	CASSLEGLAGTDTQYF	TGTGCCAGCAGCTTAGAGGGACTAGCGGGCACAGATACGCAGTATTTT
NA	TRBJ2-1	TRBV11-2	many	CASSLRRGTSYNEQFF	TGTGCCAGCAGCCTAAGGCGCGGGACTTCCTACAATGAGCAGTTCTTC
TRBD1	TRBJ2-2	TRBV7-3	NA	CASSPTGGIYTGELFF	TGTGCCAGCAGCCCTACAGGGGGCATTTATACCGGGGAGCTGTTTTTT
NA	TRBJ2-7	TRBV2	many	CASSFSSYEQYF	TGTGCCAGCAGTTTTAGCTCCTACGAGCAGTACTTC
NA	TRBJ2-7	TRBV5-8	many	CATSFRGSYEQYF	TGTGCCACCAGCTTTAGGGGGTCCTACGAGCAGTACTTC
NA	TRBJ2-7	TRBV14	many	CASSQGALANKQYF	TGTGCCAGCAGCCAAGGGGCGCTAGCTAACAAGCAGTACTTC
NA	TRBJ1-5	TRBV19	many	CASRWEGQPQHF	TGTGCCAGTAGATGGGAGGGTCAGCCCCAGCATTTT
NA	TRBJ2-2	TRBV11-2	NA	CASSLGVVWAGRRNGELFF	TGTGCCAGCAGCTTAGGGGTCGTTTGGGCTGGGAGAAGAAACGGGGAGCTGTTTTTT
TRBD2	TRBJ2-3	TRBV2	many	CASSGRLAGIDTQYF	TGTGCCAGCAGTGGGCGACTAGCGGGGATAGATACGCAGTATTTT
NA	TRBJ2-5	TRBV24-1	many	CATGTSETQYF	TGTGCCACCGGAACCTCGGAGACCCAGTACTTC
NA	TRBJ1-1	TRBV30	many	CAWSPITGITVAFF	TGTGCCTGGAGTCCAATTACAGGGATAACGGTAGCTTTCTTT
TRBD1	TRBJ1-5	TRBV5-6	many	CASSLWGQYNQPQHF	TGTGCCAGCAGCTTGTGGGGACAGTACAATCAGCCCCAGCATTTT
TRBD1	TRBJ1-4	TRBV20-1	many	CSARRDSNEKLFF	TGCAGTGCTAGGCGGGACAGTAATGAAAAACTGTTTTTT
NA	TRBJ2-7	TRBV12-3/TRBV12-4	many	CASSLGETGVFEQYF	TGTGCCAGCAGTTTGGGGGAGACGGGAGTTTTCGAGCAGTACTTC
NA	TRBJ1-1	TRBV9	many	CASSALQGEYTEAFF	TGTGCCAGCAGCGCCCTCCAGGGAGAATATACTGAAGCTTTCTTT
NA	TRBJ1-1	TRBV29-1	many	CSVHSGWIEAFF	TGCAGCGTCCACTCAGGGTGGATTGAAGCTTTCTTT
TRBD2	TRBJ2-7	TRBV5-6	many	CASSLSASGRAYEQYF	TGTGCCAGCAGCTTGAGCGCCAGCGGGAGGGCCTACGAGCAGTACTTC
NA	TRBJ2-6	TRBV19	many	CASSIDQGTGANVLTF	TGTGCCAGTAGTATAGATCAGGGGACGGGGGCCAACGTCCTGACTTTC
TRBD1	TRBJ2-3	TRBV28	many	CASSTGQGTDTQYF	TGTGCCAGCAGCACGGGACAGGGTACGGATACGCAGTATTTT